What follows is one T cell receptor (beta chain) and its context. In the authors' workflow: Reference gene primer amplification yielded estimated nucleated cell counts. Profiled with immunoSEQ multiplex PCR; TCRdb holds only in-frame clones, not every one. For V, J and clone size, that table is used; D and trimming come from the DNA. The sample lists about 260,000 clones, over 80% occurring once. This sample stems from a study of blood T cell repertoires in COVID-19. The CDR3 sequence is 15 residues long. Germline V CDR1 and CDR2: SGHVS, FNYEAQ. V trimming: 8 bases; J trimming: 0 bases; junction bases outside the gene matches: 9.

This chain connects TRBV7-6 to TRBJ1-1, with 7 bases identical to TRBD1. This receptor was taken from a woman aged 40 to 49 who had been exposed to COVID-19. The sequenced sample consisted of PBMCs or T cells enriched from blood (not recorded which). The CDR3 reads CASRRQGVMNTEAFF. For the CDR3, the DNA is TGTGCCAGCCGGCGACAGGGAGTTATGAACACTGAAGCTTTCTTT.